These 20 T cell receptor beta chains came from one sample sequenced in a study of T cell responses to AZD1222 COVID-19 vaccine. Sequencing used immunoSEQ multiplex PCR; TCRdb keeps in-frame clones, though not all of them. The sample shows about 100,000 clones, approximately 91% of them seen only once. This material consisted of peripheral blood, taken on day 0 of AZD1222 vaccination. The receptors were sampled from an adult in good health.

The gene calls are TRBV11-2 and TRBJ2-5, with D perhaps matching TRBD2 (6 bases). V was pared by 3 bases and J by 4 bases, with 12 bases between. Germline assignment: CDR1 SGHAT and CDR2 FQNNGV. This CDR3 is built from 14 residues. CDR3: CASSFGRRGETQYF. The CDR3, as DNA: TGTGCCAGCAGCTTCGGACGGAGGGGAGAGACCCAGTACTTC.

This clone was observed a few times. The rearrangement uses TRBV3-1 (or the pseudogene TRBV3-2) and TRBJ1-2, with a tentative D call TRBD1 (6 bases). This CDR3 is 15 amino acids long. The germline V and J ends were trimmed by 4 bases and 1 base, with 13 bases remaining between them. CDR1 is LGHDT, CDR2 YNNKEL, per germline (reference sequence). CDR3 sequence (DNA): TGTGCCAGCAGCCTACAGGGAGCCCTTAACTATGGCTACACCTTC. Its translation is CASSLQGALNYGYTF.

This sequence joins TRBV11-3 and TRBJ2-1; 7 positions match TRBD2. The CDR3 runs 15 residues. The V segment lost 4 bases and the J segment 4 bases; nucleotides outside the gene matches: 7. The germline CDR1 and CDR2 sequences are SGHNT and YENEEA. The CDR3 sequence is CASSWASGYYNEQFF. DNA for the CDR3: TGTGCCAGCAGCTGGGCTAGCGGTTATTACAATGAGCAGTTCTTC.

The rearrangement uses TRBV11-2 and TRBJ2-1, with 12 bases fitting TRBD2. CDR1 and CDR2 from the germline V gene are SGHAT and FQNNGV. This CDR3 spans 17 amino acids. After removal of 1 base from V and 7 bases from J, the junction contained 8 bases not matched to a gene. The chain's CDR3 is CASSLAFLAGGPNEQFF. CDR3 nucleotides: TGTGCCAGCAGCTTAGCCTTCCTAGCGGGGGGGCCTAATGAGCAGTTCTTC.

CDR3 coding DNA: TGTGCCAGTAAGCGGGGGATGAACACCGGGGAGCTGTTTTTT. Translating it yields CASKRGMNTGELFF. The chain joins TRBV19 to TRBJ2-2; 8 bases match TRBD2. V was clipped by 7 bases and J by 1 base; unmatched bases: 2. CDR1 LNHDA and CDR2 SQIVND come from the germline V gene (reference sequence). The CDR3 has 14 residues.

This rearrangement joins TRBV2 to TRBJ2-1; the match to TRBD2 covers 11 bases. This CDR3 comprises 15 residues. V lost 3 bases and J lost 8; bases outside the gene matches: 6. Germline-derived CDR1 and CDR2 are SNHLY and FYNNEI. The CDR3 region is CASSDLAGGFHEQFF. CDR3 nucleotide sequence: TGTGCCAGCAGTGATCTAGCGGGGGGTTTCCATGAGCAGTTCTTC.

Only one count was recorded for this clone. J is TRBJ2-3 and V is TRBV9, with 10 bases aligning to TRBD2. With V trimmed by 3 bases and J by 3 bases, 10 bases remained unmatched. This CDR3 is 17 amino acids long. Germline CDR1 reads SGDLS; CDR2 reads YYNGEE. The CDR3 is CASSGPSGGAGTDTQYF. The CDR3 DNA follows: TGTGCCAGCAGCGGCCCCAGCGGGGGGGCTGGTACAGATACGCAGTATTTT.

V gene TRBV9 combines with J gene TRBJ2-1, with 9 bases lining up with TRBD1. Germline values: CDR1 SGDLS, CDR2 YYNGEE. The trim removed 0 bases at V and 6 bases at J, leaving 4 bases unmatched. This CDR3 spans 15 amino acids. CDR3 DNA sequence: TGTGCCAGCAGCGTAGCCGGGACAGGGACCAATGAGCAGTTCTTC. Translation gives CASSVAGTGTNEQFF.

The chain uses TRBV3-1 (or the pseudogene TRBV3-2) and TRBJ2-3; D is unclear. V was trimmed by 1 base and J by 9 bases, leaving 17 bases between them. In germline, CDR1 is LGHDT, CDR2 YNNKEL (reference sequence). The CDR3 spans 15 residues. The CDR3 here is CASSQVGQNTRTQYF. CDR3 nucleotide sequence: TGTGCCAGCAGCCAAGTGGGCCAGAACACACGGACGCAGTATTTT.

CDR3: CASQRDTEAFF. CDR3 coding DNA: TGTGCCAGCCAGAGGGACACTGAAGCTTTCTTT. This chain connects TRBV12-3 or TRBV12-4 to TRBJ1-1; D gene ambiguous. The CDR3 contains 11 residues. The V end lost 8 bases, the J end lost 3 bases, and 7 bases lay between the germline ends.

CDR3 coding DNA: TGTGCCAGCAGCCCGCCGGGACTAGCCGGCGAGCAGTACTTC. Translating it yields CASSPPGLAGEQYF. The chain couples TRBV5-4 to TRBJ2-7; 9 bases agree with TRBD2. CDR1 is SGHNT, CDR2 YYREEE, per germline (reference sequence). V lost 4 bases and J lost 6; bases outside the gene matches: 8. This CDR3 is 14 amino acids long.

This clone was detected a few times. The chain recombines TRBV7-3 with TRBJ2-1; D unresolved. Trimming shortened V by 1 base and J by 3 bases, and 10 bases separated the two germline ends. CDR3 size: 15 residues. In germline, CDR1 is SGHTA, CDR2 FQGTGA. The CDR3 region is CASSLRPRHYNEQFF. The CDR3 nucleotides read TGTGCCAGCAGCTTAAGGCCGAGACACTACAATGAGCAGTTCTTC.

V and J are TRBV5-1 and TRBJ2-1, with D uncertain. The CDR3 extends over 15 amino acids. V was pared by 5 bases and J by 2 bases, with 14 bases between. The germline V gene has CDR1 SGHRS and CDR2 YFSETQ. The CDR3 sequence: CASRSARSPYNEQFF. CDR3 DNA: TGCGCCAGCAGATCGGCCCGGAGCCCCTACAATGAGCAGTTCTTC.

In the case of this clone: This sample includes further DNA sequences coding for the same CDR3. This chain links TRBV11-3 with TRBJ1-6, with D possibly matching TRBD1 (5 bases). Germline-derived CDR1 and CDR2 are SGHNT and YENEEA. The CDR3 runs to 18 residues. V was clipped by 0 bases and J by 0 bases, with 12 bases between them. The CDR3 loop is CASSLDQGGSSYNSPLHF. DNA of the CDR3: TGTGCCAGCAGCTTAGACCAGGGTGGAAGCTCCTATAATTCACCCCTCCACTTT.

The V gene is TRBV3-1 (or the pseudogene TRBV3-2), the J gene TRBJ1-4; D gene unclear. Trimming stripped 4 bases from V and 3 bases from J, with 12 bases between. CDR1 LGHDT and CDR2 YNNKEL come from the germline V gene (reference sequence). The CDR3 loop spans 15 amino acids. The CDR3 nucleotides are TGTGCCAGCAGCCCCCCCGCCCTGGCTAATGAAAAACTGTTTTTT. This translates into CASSPPALANEKLFF.

The chain combines TRBV10-3 with TRBJ2-2; 10 bases are shared with TRBD1. The V gene's germline CDR1 is ENHRY and CDR2 SYGVKD. This CDR3 region has 17 residues. V was clipped by 8 bases and J by 6 bases; unmatched bases: 15. CDR3 sequence (DNA): TGTGCCATCGGGAAGACCGGGACAGGGGAGGTCCCCGGGGAGCTGTTTTTT. This codes for CAIGKTGTGEVPGELFF.

The V call is TRBV6-6, the J call TRBJ1-6; TRBD1 matches 7 bases. The trim removed 2 bases at V and 5 bases at J, leaving 0 bases unmatched. The germline gives CDR1 MNHNY, CDR2 SVGAGI (reference sequence). This CDR3 is 14 amino acids long. In nucleotides, the CDR3 is TGTGCCAGCAGTTACGGGACAGATAATTCACCCCTCCACTTT. Its translation: CASSYGTDNSPLHF.

In DNA form, the CDR3 reads TGCGCCAGCAGCCCCGTGGCCTCCGGGGTAGATACGCAGTATTTT. Translated: CASSPVASGVDTQYF. J is TRBJ2-3 and V is TRBV4-1; perhaps TRBD2 as D (5 bases). Between the trimmed V and J ends, which lost 4 bases and 5 bases, there was a span of 16 bases. The CDR3 has 15 residues. Germline CDR1 MGHRA, CDR2 YSYEKL.

The V call is TRBV7-7, the J call TRBJ2-7, with TRBD1 matching 8 bases. This CDR3 is built from 13 residues. Trimming at V came to 5 bases and at J to 6 bases, leaving 6 bases not matched to a gene. Germline V lookup: CDR1 SSHAT, CDR2 FNYEAQ (reference sequence). CDR3 protein: CASSPDRGGEQYF. The DNA for the CDR3 is TGTGCCAGCAGCCCCGACAGGGGAGGCGAGCAGTACTTC.

The chain combines TRBV5-5 with TRBJ2-3; 10 positions match TRBD1. The CDR3 has 16 amino acids. Germline V gene lookup returns CDR1 SGHKS and CDR2 YYEKEE (reference sequence). V dropped 0 bases and J dropped 11; count of bases not matched to a gene: 12. This CDR3 is CASSLGIGQGDWWQYF. The CDR3 DNA reads TGTGCCAGCAGCTTGGGGATCGGACAGGGGGATTGGTGGCAGTATTTT.